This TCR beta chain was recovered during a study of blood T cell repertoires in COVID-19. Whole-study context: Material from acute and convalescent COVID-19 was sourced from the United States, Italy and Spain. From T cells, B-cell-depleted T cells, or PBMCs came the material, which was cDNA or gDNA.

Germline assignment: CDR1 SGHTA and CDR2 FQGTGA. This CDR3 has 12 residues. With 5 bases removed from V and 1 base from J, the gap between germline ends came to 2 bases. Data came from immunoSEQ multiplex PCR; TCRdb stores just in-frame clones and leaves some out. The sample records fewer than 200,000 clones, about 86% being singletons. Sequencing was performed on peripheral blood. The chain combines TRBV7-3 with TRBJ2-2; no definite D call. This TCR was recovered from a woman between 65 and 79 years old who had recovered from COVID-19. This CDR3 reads CASSLNTGELFF. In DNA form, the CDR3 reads TGTGCCAGCAGCCTGAACACCGGGGAGCTGTTTTTT.